One and the same sample provided the 18 T cell receptor beta chains below, sequenced in a study of T cell responses to AZD1222 COVID-19 vaccine. Produced via immunoSEQ multiplex PCR; TCRdb's table is partial and in-frame only. Counted here are 100,000 to 150,000 clones, 90% occurring once; the ten biggest clones make up around 7.8%. The sequencing here drew on peripheral blood, taken on day 0 of AZD1222 vaccination. The source is an adult in good health.

This clone was seen once. The chain combines TRBV6-2 or TRBV6-3 with TRBJ2-2; D unresolved. This CDR3 has 13 amino acids. The V gene's germline CDR1 is MNHEY and CDR2 SVGEGT. Deletions cut 6 bases from V and 6 bases from J, with 11 bases between. This CDR3 is CASSQKKSGELFF. In nucleotides, the CDR3 is TGTGCCAGCAGCCAAAAGAAGTCCGGGGAGCTGTTTTTT.

This sequence joins TRBV24-1 and TRBJ1-1, with 7 bases aligning to TRBD1. The CDR3 is 13 residues long. Unmatched junction bases numbered 3, after V lost 5 bases and J lost 4 bases. CDR1 and CDR2 from the germline V gene are KGHDR and SFDVKD. In DNA, the CDR3 is TGTGCCACCAGTGGCTCAGGGGGCACTGAAGCTTTCTTT. Translation: CATSGSGGTEAFF.

This clone was counted a single time. The V gene is TRBV28, the J gene TRBJ2-1; TRBD2 aligns across 13 bases. From germline, CDR1 is MDHEN and CDR2 SYDVKM. V was clipped by 6 bases and J by 3 bases; unmatched bases: 11. The CDR3 extends over 18 amino acids. As DNA, the CDR3 is TGTGCCAGCAGATATTTTCCCGGGACTAGCGGGAACTACAATGAGCAGTTCTTC. Protein sequence: CASRYFPGTSGNYNEQFF.

V gene TRBV7-3 combines with J gene TRBJ2-1; D uncertain. The CDR3 sequence is 15 residues long. Germline loops: CDR1 SGHTA, CDR2 FQGTGA. The V end lost 5 bases, the J end lost 0 bases, and 11 bases lay between the germline ends. This CDR3 is CASSPPAGSYNEQFF. CDR3 nucleotide sequence: TGTGCCAGCAGCCCCCCGGCCGGCTCCTACAATGAGCAGTTCTTC.

The chain links TRBV25-1 to TRBJ1-3, with D tentatively TRBD1 (5 bases). The germline gives CDR1 MGHDK, CDR2 SYGVNS. This CDR3 has 16 amino acids. Trimming pared 4 bases from V and 0 bases from J, leaving 13 bases between. The DNA of the CDR3 is TGTGCCAGCAGTGGGACCGGGACGGTCTCTGGAAACACCATATATTTT. Translating it yields CASSGTGTVSGNTIYF.

J is TRBJ1-1 and V is TRBV6-5; 8 bases match TRBD1. The CDR3 is 12 amino acids. Trimming removed 5 bases from V and 7 bases from J; junction bases left unmatched: 3. CDR1 and CDR2 (germline): MNHEY, SVGAGI. This CDR3 reads CASSQGALEAFF. Written as DNA, the CDR3 is TGTGCCAGCAGTCAGGGGGCACTTGAAGCTTTCTTT.

The rearrangement links TRBV5-1 to TRBJ2-2, with D perhaps matching TRBD2 (6 bases). Looked up from germline, CDR1 is SGHRS and CDR2 is YFSETQ. Trimming removed 7 bases from V and 2 bases from J, with 15 bases in between. The CDR3 contains 15 residues. The CDR3 nucleotides are TGCGCCAGCGGATTTCGGGACTCCAACACCGGGGAGCTGTTTTTT. Its translation is CASGFRDSNTGELFF.

This rearrangement joins TRBV19 to TRBJ1-5; 10 positions agree with TRBD1. This CDR3 comprises 14 residues. Germline CDR1 LNHDA, CDR2 SQIVND (reference sequence). Trimming removed 6 bases from V and 9 bases from J; junction bases left unmatched: 8. CDR3 protein: CASSTTGGYGPQHF. The CDR3 region has the DNA TGTGCCAGTAGCACGACAGGGGGCTATGGGCCCCAGCATTTT.

The chain is built from TRBV12-5 and TRBJ1-1; tentatively, D is TRBD1 (5 bases). Germline V CDR1 and CDR2: LGHNT, FRNRAP. There are 14 residues in the CDR3. The V gene lost 6 bases and the J gene lost 4 bases, with 15 bases spanning the gap. For the CDR3, the DNA is TGTGCTAGTGGGATCCGGGGGGATGGCACTGAAGCTTTCTTT. Amino acids: CASGIRGDGTEAFF.

CDR3 loop: CASRVAGGNTGELFF. The CDR3 nucleotides read TGTGCCAGCAGAGTAGCGGGAGGGAACACCGGGGAGCTGTTTTTT. The rearrangement uses TRBV6-5 and TRBJ2-2, with 10 bases identical to TRBD2. The V segment lost 6 bases and the J segment 1 base; nucleotides outside the gene matches: 2. Germline lookup yields CDR1 MNHEY and CDR2 SVGAGI. This CDR3 is 15 amino acids long.

This clone was recorded only once. The CDR3 region is CASSGQNRNTIYF. The CDR3 DNA reads as TGTGCCAGCAGTGGTCAGAACCGAAACACCATATATTTT. The chain links TRBV2 to TRBJ1-3; D is unclear. CDR1 is SNHLY and CDR2 is FYNNEI in the germline V gene. CDR3 size: 13 residues. The V and J ends lost 4 bases and 5 bases respectively, with 9 bases between them. Variable domain in full (rest from reference TRBV2 and TRBJ1-3): EPEVTQTPSHQVTQMGQEVILRCVPISNHLYFYWYRQILGQKVEFLVSFYNNEISEKSEIFDDQFSVERPDGSNFTLKIRSTKLEDSAMYFCASSGQNRNTIYFGEGSWLTVV.

The chain combines TRBV9 with TRBJ2-2; the D is unclear. The germline CDR1 and CDR2 sequences are SGDLS and YYNGEE. The CDR3 is 14 residues long. The germline V and J ends were trimmed by 4 bases and 6 bases, with 13 bases remaining between them. The CDR3 coding sequence is TGTGCCAGCAGCCTAAGGGCCGACCCCGGGGAGCTGTTTTTT. Amino acids: CASSLRADPGELFF. Full variable domain (outside the CDR3, taken from reference TRBV9 and TRBJ2-2): DSGVTQTPKHLITATGQRVTLRCSPRSGDLSVYWYQQSLDQGLQFLIQYYNGEERAKGNILERFSAQQFPDLHSELNLSSLELGDSALYFCASSLRADPGELFFGEGSRLTVL.

This clone was detected a few times. V is TRBV24-1 and J is TRBJ2-1; TRBD2 agrees at 16 bases. CDR3 size: 18 residues. Trimming at V came to 9 bases and at J to 8 bases, leaving 15 bases not matched to a gene. Germline V lookup: CDR1 KGHDR, CDR2 SFDVKD. The CDR3 loop is CATGTGLAGGGWHDEQFF. The DNA of the CDR3 is TGTGCCACCGGAACGGGACTAGCGGGAGGGGGATGGCACGATGAGCAGTTCTTC.

The gene calls are TRBV18 and TRBJ2-2, with D possibly being TRBD1 or TRBD2 (6 bases each). Germline CDR1 is KGHSH and CDR2 is LQKENI. V lost 2 bases and J 4 bases, leaving 11 bases between the germline ends. There are 15 residues in the CDR3. Here the CDR3 reads CASSPSGGGTGELFF. CDR3 sequence (DNA): TGTGCCAGCTCACCAAGCGGAGGGGGCACCGGGGAGCTGTTTTTT.

Only one count was recorded for this clone. This chain connects TRBV12-5 to TRBJ2-1; 11 bases line up with TRBD1. CDR1 is LGHNT, CDR2 FRNRAP, per germline. Unmatched junction bases numbered 10, after V lost 5 bases and J lost 10 bases. This CDR3 is 15 amino acids long. The CDR3 region is CASGPGTGGREEQFF. The CDR3 region has the DNA TGTGCTAGTGGTCCAGGGACAGGGGGAAGGGAGGAGCAGTTCTTC.

In its sample, this clone was seen once. The rearrangement links TRBV10-3 to TRBJ2-1; D is perhaps TRBD1 or TRBD2 (5 bases each). The V gene's germline CDR1 is ENHRY and CDR2 SYGVKD. CDR3 length: 12 amino acids. The CDR3 DNA reads TGTGCAACCGGGACGTCGTACAATGAGCAGTTCTTC. Encoded protein: CATGTSYNEQFF.

CDR3 region: CASSLDRGSYEQYF. Written as DNA, the CDR3 is TGTGCCAGCAGTTTGGACAGGGGATCCTACGAGCAGTACTTC. V is TRBV7-2 and J is TRBJ2-7, with TRBD1 matching 9 bases. J was trimmed by 1 base and V by 6 bases; bases with no gene match: 4. Germline V CDR1 and CDR2: SGHTA, FQGNSA. The CDR3 is 14 residues long.

The chain uses TRBV5-1 and TRBJ2-1; 10 bases match TRBD1. Germline V gene lookup returns CDR1 SGHRS and CDR2 YFSETQ. This CDR3 is built from 16 residues. The J segment lost 0 bases and the V segment lost 2 bases, leaving 2 bases of the junction unmatched. CDR3 sequence reads: CASSLWDRGSYNEQFF. The CDR3 bases are TGCGCCAGCAGCTTATGGGACAGGGGCTCCTACAATGAGCAGTTCTTC.